Below, one TCR beta chain is given with its context. Amplified TCR beta CDR3 regions derived from RNA transcripts. With the HTBI primer set, the TCR CDR3 went through a first round of RT-PCR. TCRdb ran MiXCR on the multiplex PCR reads and lists one entry per CDR3 protein. The sample comprises 550,000 to 700,000 distinct CDR3 sequences, 14% to 15% of which are singletons, and 4% to 5.5% rests with the top ten. This specimen belongs to a study of T cells in Graves' hyperthyroidism and ophthalmopathy. The CDR3 runs 16 residues. Germline assignment: CDR1 MNHEY and CDR2 SVGAGI. V shed 6 bases and J 5 bases; nucleotides not matched to a gene: 12.

This clonotype originated in a middle-aged woman with Graves' ophthalmopathy. The sequencing sample was made of blood. The V and J genes are TRBV6-5 and TRBJ2-5, with 10 bases fitting TRBD1. CDR3 amino acids: CASSLAPGQGKETQYF. The CDR3 nucleotides are TGTGCCAGCAGCTTAGCCCCGGGACAGGGGAAGGAGACCCAGTACTTC.